The 17 T cell receptor beta chains reported below all come from one sample, sequenced in a study of T-cell memory formation after mild COVID-19. TCRdb re-derived calls from the 5' RACE reads in MiXCR, one entry per CDR3 protein. This sample yields about 290,000 distinct CDR3 sequences, of which roughly 15% are seen a single time; roughly 22% belongs to the top ten. What was sequenced was PBMCs or a T cell subset sorted from them (not recorded which). These receptor sequences come from a man between 18 and 35 years old who had mild COVID-19 (a few samples of this study predate the infection). Cell type and time point are not known.

This clonotype was detected a few times. The chain links TRBV20-1 to TRBJ1-4; D is unclear. V was cut by 3 bases and J by 8 bases, with 13 bases left in between. CDR3 length equals 13 residues. Germline CDR1 DFQATT, CDR2 SNEGSKA (reference sequence). CDR3 in DNA: TGCAGTGCTAGCGTTCGGGTCGACGAAAAACTGTTTTTT. It is translated as CSASVRVDEKLFF.

This clonotype was seen a few times. This chain links TRBV29-1 with TRBJ2-5, with TRBD2 matching over 9 bases. The germline CDR1 and CDR2 sequences are SQVTM and ANQGSEA. Trimming cost V 4 bases and J 5 bases; bases outside gene matches: 8. The CDR3 extends over 14 amino acids. The CDR3 reads CSVVAAGGTETQYF. CDR3 nucleotide sequence: TGCAGCGTTGTCGCGGCGGGGGGGACGGAGACCCAGTACTTC.

This clonotype was picked up many times. This sequence joins TRBV10-3 and TRBJ2-2; D uncertain. CDR1 and CDR2 from the germline V gene are ENHRY and SYGVKD. Trimming stripped 7 bases from V and 8 bases from J, with 11 bases between. The CDR3 covers 12 residues. CDR3 sequence reads: CAIKTGPGELFF. The CDR3 bases are TGTGCCATCAAAACCGGCCCGGGGGAGCTGTTTTTT.

This clonotype has a count of ten or more. The gene calls are TRBV24-1 and TRBJ2-7; weak D call: TRBD1 (6 bases). The V gene's germline CDR1 is KGHDR and CDR2 SFDVKD. The CDR3 consists of 15 residues. V lost 4 bases and J lost 4, with 16 bases in between. This chain's CDR3 is CATSDDQGNSYEQYV. CDR3 in DNA: TGTGCCACCAGTGACGACCAGGGGAATTCGTACGAGCAGTACGTC.

This clonotype was counted only a few times. The rearrangement uses TRBV6-5 and TRBJ1-1, with D perhaps matching TRBD1 (5 bases). V was shortened by 1 base and J by 2 bases, with 11 bases between the two germline ends. CDR1 and CDR2 from the germline V gene are MNHEY and SVGAGI. This CDR3 has 15 residues. CDR3 sequence (DNA): TGTGCCAGCAGTTACTACGGACGGGGCAACACTGAAGCTTTCTTT. Amino acids: CASSYYGRGNTEAFF.

This clonotype was recorded a few times. The chain recombines TRBV6-5 with TRBJ1-3; D is undetermined. This CDR3 region has 16 residues. The V end lost 0 bases, the J end lost 0 bases, and 9 bases lay between the germline ends. Germline V CDR1 and CDR2: MNHEY, SVGAGI. The DNA of the CDR3 is TGTGCCAGCAGTTACTCGATCACTTCCTCTGGAAACACCATATATTTT. Translating gives CASSYSITSSGNTIYF.

The table lists this clonotype with a few counts. V gene TRBV29-1 combines with J gene TRBJ2-3, with 7 bases fitting TRBD1. The germline V gene has CDR1 SQVTM and CDR2 ANQGSEA. Germline trimming cut 7 bases from V and 2 bases from J; bases unmatched to any gene: 6. The CDR3 runs 13 residues. Written as DNA, the CDR3 is TGCAGCGCAAGGGGGCGAGTCACAGATACGCAGTATTTT. Its translation is CSARGRVTDTQYF.

This clonotype was detected a few times. The rearrangement joins TRBV7-2 to TRBJ2-1; D perhaps matches TRBD1 (5 bases). This CDR3 has 14 residues. The ends were cut back, 2 bases at V and 7 bases at J, with 12 bases in the middle. Germline values: CDR1 SGHTA, CDR2 FQGNSA. The CDR3 DNA is TGTGCCAGCAGCTTACACCAGGGTTCGAATGAGCAGTTCTTC. It encodes CASSLHQGSNEQFF.

This chain connects TRBV7-2 to TRBJ1-1, with a tentative D call TRBD1 (6 bases). CDR3 length equals 13 residues. CDR1 is SGHTA and CDR2 is FQGNSA in the germline V gene. The ends were cut back, 5 bases at V and 4 bases at J, with 11 bases in the middle. The CDR3 protein is CASSRDRSTEAFF. The CDR3, as DNA: TGTGCCAGCAGCCGCGACAGGAGCACTGAAGCTTTCTTT.

V and J are TRBV7-8 and TRBJ2-1; 12 positions match TRBD2. This CDR3 comprises 14 residues. V was pared by 4 bases and J by 6 bases, with 1 base of the junction left unmatched. CDR1 and CDR2 (germline): SGHVS, FQNEAQ. CDR3 nucleotides: TGTGCCAGCAGCTGGACTAGCGGGGCCAATGAGCAGTTCTTC. As protein: CASSWTSGANEQFF. Drawing the rest from reference TRBV7-8 and TRBJ2-1, the complete variable domain is GAGVSQSPRYKVAKRGQDVALRCDPISGHVSLFWYQQALGQGPEFLTYFQNEAQLDKSGLPSDRFFAERPEGSVSTLKIQRTQQEDSAVYLCASSWTSGANEQFFGPGTRLTVL.

This clonotype was observed a handful of times. The CDR3 region has the DNA TGTGCCAGCCGTCGGCCCTCCTACAATGAGCAGTTCTTC. Protein sequence: CASRRPSYNEQFF. J is TRBJ2-1 and V is TRBV6-5; D call uncertain. Germline V gene data show CDR1 as MNHEY and CDR2 as SVGAGI. The length of the CDR3 is 13 residues. Trimming shortened V by 8 bases and J by 0 bases, and 8 bases separated the two germline ends.

The V gene is TRBV25-1, the J gene TRBJ2-7; TRBD1 might be the D (5 bases). The germline CDR1 and CDR2 sequences are MGHDK and SYGVNS. V lost 0 bases, J lost 2 bases, and 8 bases lay in between. The length of the CDR3 is 14 residues. CDR3 nucleotide sequence: TGTGCCAGCAGTGAATACAAAGGGGCCTACGAGCAGTACTTC. It codes for CASSEYKGAYEQYF.

The chain recombines TRBV4-3 with TRBJ2-2; 7 bases are a match to TRBD2. CDR1 and CDR2 from the germline V gene are LGHNA and YSLEER. The J segment lost 5 bases and the V segment lost 0 bases, leaving 6 bases of the junction unmatched. The CDR3 consists of 16 residues. CDR3 in amino acids: CASSQDAPSGTGELFF. The CDR3 nucleotides read TGCGCCAGCAGCCAAGATGCGCCTAGCGGAACCGGGGAGCTGTTTTTT.

J is TRBJ1-2 and V is TRBV5-1; D is possibly TRBD1 (6 bases). V was pared by 3 bases and J by 10 bases, with 19 bases between. CDR1 is SGHRS, CDR2 YFSETQ, per germline. The CDR3 covers 14 residues. CDR3 amino acids: CASSSGSGANDYTF. The DNA of the CDR3 is TGCGCCAGCAGCTCTGGATCAGGGGCGAATGACTACACCTTC.

This clonotype has just a few counts. The chain has TRBV7-8 and TRBJ2-3; D might be TRBD1 or TRBD2, each matching 5 bases. The germline gives CDR1 SGHVS, CDR2 FQNEAQ. Trimming shortened V by 5 bases and J by 10 bases, and 22 bases separated the two germline ends. CDR3 size: 15 residues. As DNA, the CDR3 is TGTGCCAGCAGCGACCGGGGACCCCAAAGGGGCGCGCAGTATTTT. Amino acid sequence: CASSDRGPQRGAQYF.

In this sample, this clonotype turned up a few times. The chain is built from TRBV5-1 and TRBJ1-3; D remains ambiguous. V lost 2 bases and J lost 1, with 10 bases in between. In germline, CDR1 is SGHRS, CDR2 YFSETQ. The CDR3 runs to 15 residues. DNA of the CDR3: TGCGCCAGCAGCTTCCGACCGGGGTCTGGAAACACCATATATTTT. This codes for CASSFRPGSGNTIYF.

This chain joins TRBV9 and TRBJ1-6; D is perhaps TRBD1 (6 bases). CDR1 SGDLS and CDR2 YYNGEE come from the germline V gene. With 1 base removed from V and 8 bases from J, the gap between germline ends came to 13 bases. The CDR3 sequence is 15 residues long. CDR3 region: CASSVSNRVDSPLHF. For the CDR3, the DNA is TGTGCCAGCAGCGTAAGCAACAGGGTGGATTCACCCCTCCACTTT.